This T cell receptor beta chain was sequenced in a study of blood T cell repertoires in COVID-19. About the study: Donors in the United States, Italy and Spain gave samples during acute or convalescent COVID-19. Nucleic acid was either cDNA or gDNA, and it came from T cells, B-cell-depleted T cells, or PBMCs.

Losses at the gene ends were 2 bases for V and 2 bases for J; bases not matched to a gene: 4. The CDR3 has 15 residues. Germline V gene lookup returns CDR1 SQVTM and CDR2 ANQGSEA. In the original processing: Amplification of reference gene primers was used by the study to estimate nucleated cell counts. Libraries were prepared by immunoSEQ multiplex PCR; TCRdb keeps only in-frame clonotypes and omits some of them. V, J and clone size derive from that table, while D and trimming were established from the DNA sequence. This sample has approximately 230,000 clones, with about 90% found just once. Material for sequencing was peripheral blood. The sequence came from a man aged 80 or over with acute or convalescent COVID-19. V is TRBV29-1 and J is TRBJ2-1; TRBD2 matches at 9 bases. CDR3 DNA sequence: TGCAGCGTTGAAAAGGCGGGGGGGCCCTACAATGAGCAGTTCTTC. Its translation is CSVEKAGGPYNEQFF.